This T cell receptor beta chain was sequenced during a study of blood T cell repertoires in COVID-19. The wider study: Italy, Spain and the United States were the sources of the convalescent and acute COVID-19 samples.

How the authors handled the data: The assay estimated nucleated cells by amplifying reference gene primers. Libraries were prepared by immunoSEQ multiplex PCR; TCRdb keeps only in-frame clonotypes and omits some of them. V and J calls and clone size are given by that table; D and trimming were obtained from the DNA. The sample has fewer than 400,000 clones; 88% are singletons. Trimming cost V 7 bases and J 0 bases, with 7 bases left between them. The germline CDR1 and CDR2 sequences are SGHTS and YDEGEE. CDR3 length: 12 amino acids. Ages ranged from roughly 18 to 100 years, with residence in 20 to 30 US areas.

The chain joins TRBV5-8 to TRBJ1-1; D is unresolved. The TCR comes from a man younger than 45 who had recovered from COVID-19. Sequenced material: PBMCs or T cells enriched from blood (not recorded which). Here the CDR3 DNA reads TGTGCCAGCTCAGGTATGAACACTGAAGCTTTCTTT. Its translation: CASSGMNTEAFF.